This T cell receptor (beta chain) was observed in a study of blood T cell repertoires in COVID-19 (dated by TCRdb to the early 2020s). In terms of the full investigation: Samples from collaborators originated in the United States, Italy and Spain and spanned both the acute and convalescent phases of COVID-19. The prospective study material was composed of cDNA or gDNA derived from T cells, B-cell-depleted T cells, or PBMCs. Where available, HLA class I and class II types were taken from metadata supplied by the sample provider and were not determined by assay-based typing. A de-identified subject ID, COVID-19 status, age in years and sex were almost always included in the sample metadata. The samples were drawn from two sources: the first 160 participants of the ongoing ImmuneRACE study, and approximately 1,300 subjects contributed by 6 global collaborators. The dataset comprised deeply sampled blood TCRbeta repertoires from subjects exposed to, actively infected with, or recovered from COVID-19. The repertoires were released in a freely available public database meant as a resource for research on the immune response to SARS-CoV-2.

TCRbeta CDR3 regions were amplified from genomic DNA using the immunoSEQ Assay, a bias-controlled multiplex PCR. Regarding the original processing steps: Within the assay, amplification of reference gene primers was used to estimate how many nucleated cells each sample contained. Sequence reads were collapsed and filtered to measure the absolute abundance of every unique TCRbeta CDR3 rearrangement. Productive Simpson clonality was computed per sample as the square root of Simpson's diversity index over productive rearrangements. TCRdb retrieved this table from immuneACCESS and kept in-frame rearrangements only. Not all clones are present; in checked studies, unresolved V genes account for under half, and no reason is known for the remainder. Clonal size and the V and J genes are those of that table, whereas D and trimming came from the DNA. The sample records approximately 250,000 clones, over 75% of which are singletons. Together, the top ten hold approximately 9.6% of the sample.

Participants in the prospective study were aged roughly 18 to 89 years, lived in 24 United States geographic areas, and enrolled through a virtual design. Cohort assignment in the prospective study relied on participant-reported clinical history from a screening survey and a study questionnaire. Each participant in the prospective study had whole blood, serum and a nasopharyngeal or oropharyngeal swab collected by mobile phlebotomists. Over an approximately 2-month period, participants in the prospective study had the option of providing additional blood draws and questionnaires. Blood samples from the prospective study were shipped frozen or at room temperature prior to DNA extraction. From the cysteine up to the phenylalanine, the CDR3 has a length of 16 residues. Only the CDR3 region is kept as DNA, spanning 48 bases read in frame from base 1. Trimmed from V: 0 bases; trimmed from J: 5 bases; junction bases lacking a gene match: 7. Via the germline V gene, CDR1 is SGHRS and CDR2 YFSETQ.

About this clone itself: There is no known antigen for this receptor. There are no base qualities to consult, and no much larger clone falls within one base.

Broad study findings and their caveats: The quantity of clinical and demographic metadata differed by source and by participant and was supplied without curation.

The rearranged segments are TRBV5-1 and TRBJ2-2; 7 middle bases align to TRBD2. The TCR comes from a woman aged 45-65 years with acute COVID-19. The sequenced sample was PBMCs or T cells enriched from blood (not recorded which). DNA sequence: TGCGCCAGCAGCTTGGTTGCGGGGGTCAGGACCGGGGAGCTGTTTTTT. This is translated as CASSLVAGVRTGELFF.